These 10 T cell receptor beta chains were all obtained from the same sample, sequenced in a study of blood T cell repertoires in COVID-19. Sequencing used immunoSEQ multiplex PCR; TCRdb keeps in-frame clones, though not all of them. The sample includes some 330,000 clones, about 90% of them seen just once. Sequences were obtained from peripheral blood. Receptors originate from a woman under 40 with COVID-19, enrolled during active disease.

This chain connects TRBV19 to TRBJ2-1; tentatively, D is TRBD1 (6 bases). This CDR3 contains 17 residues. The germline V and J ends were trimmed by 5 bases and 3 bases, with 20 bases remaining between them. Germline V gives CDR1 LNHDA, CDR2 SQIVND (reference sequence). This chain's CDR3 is CASSSLGTPKGYNEQFF. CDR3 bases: TGTGCCAGTAGTTCCCTCGGGACACCTAAGGGCTACAATGAGCAGTTCTTC.

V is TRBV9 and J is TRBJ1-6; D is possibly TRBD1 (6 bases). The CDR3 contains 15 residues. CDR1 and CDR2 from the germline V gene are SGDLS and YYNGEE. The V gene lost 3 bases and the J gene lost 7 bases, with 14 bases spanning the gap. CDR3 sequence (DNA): TGTGCCAGCAGCGACAGGGCTTTGGGAAATTCACCCCTCCACTTT. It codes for CASSDRALGNSPLHF. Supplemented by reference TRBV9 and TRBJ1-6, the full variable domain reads DSGVTQTPKHLITATGQRVTLRCSPRSGDLSVYWYQQSLDQGLQFLIQYYNGEERAKGNILERFSAQQFPDLHSELNLSSLELGDSALYFCASSDRALGNSPLHFGNGTRLTVT.

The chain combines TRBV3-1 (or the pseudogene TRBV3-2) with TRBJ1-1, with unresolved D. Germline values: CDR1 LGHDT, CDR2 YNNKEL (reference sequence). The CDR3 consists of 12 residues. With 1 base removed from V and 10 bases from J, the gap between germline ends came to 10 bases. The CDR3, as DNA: TGTGCCAGCAGCCAAGTCTCGTCGGGAGCTTTCTTT. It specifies CASSQVSSGAFF.

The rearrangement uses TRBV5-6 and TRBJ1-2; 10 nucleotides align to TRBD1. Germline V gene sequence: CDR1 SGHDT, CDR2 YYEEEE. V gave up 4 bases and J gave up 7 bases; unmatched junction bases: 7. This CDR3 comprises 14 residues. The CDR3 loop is CASSPWTGGTGYTF. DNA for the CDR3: TGTGCCAGCAGCCCCTGGACAGGGGGGACTGGCTACACCTTC.

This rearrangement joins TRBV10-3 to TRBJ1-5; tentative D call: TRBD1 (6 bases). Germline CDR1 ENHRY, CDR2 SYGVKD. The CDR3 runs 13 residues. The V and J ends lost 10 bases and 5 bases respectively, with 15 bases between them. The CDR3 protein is CATNRVTDQPQHF. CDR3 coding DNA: TGTGCCACAAACAGGGTAACGGATCAGCCCCAGCATTTT.

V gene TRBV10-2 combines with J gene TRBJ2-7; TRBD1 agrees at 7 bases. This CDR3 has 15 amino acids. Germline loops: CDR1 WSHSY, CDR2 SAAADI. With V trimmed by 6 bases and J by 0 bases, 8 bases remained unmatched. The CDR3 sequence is CASRGTATYSYEQYF. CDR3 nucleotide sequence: TGCGCCAGCAGGGGGACAGCAACCTACTCCTACGAGCAGTACTTC.

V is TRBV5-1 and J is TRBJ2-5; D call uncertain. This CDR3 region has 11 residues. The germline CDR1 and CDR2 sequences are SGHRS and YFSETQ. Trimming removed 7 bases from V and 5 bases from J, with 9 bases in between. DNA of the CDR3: TGCGCCAGCCACGAGGAGGAGACCCAGTACTTC. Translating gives CASHEEETQYF.

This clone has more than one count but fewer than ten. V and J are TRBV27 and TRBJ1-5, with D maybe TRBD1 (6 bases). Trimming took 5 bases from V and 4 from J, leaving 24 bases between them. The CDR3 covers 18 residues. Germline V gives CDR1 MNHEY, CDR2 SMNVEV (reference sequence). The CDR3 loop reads CASSTPLGGRTANQPQHF. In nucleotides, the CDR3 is TGTGCCAGCAGTACTCCCCTGGGTGGCAGGACAGCGAATCAGCCCCAGCATTTT.

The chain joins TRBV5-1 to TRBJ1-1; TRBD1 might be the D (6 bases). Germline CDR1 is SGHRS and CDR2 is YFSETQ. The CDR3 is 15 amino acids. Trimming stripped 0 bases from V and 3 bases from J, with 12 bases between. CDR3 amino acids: CASSLGGGEHTEAFF. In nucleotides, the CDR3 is TGCGCCAGCAGCTTGGGAGGGGGAGAGCACACTGAAGCTTTCTTT. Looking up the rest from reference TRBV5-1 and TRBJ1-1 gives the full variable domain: KAGVTQTPRYLIKTRGQQVTLSCSPISGHRSVSWYQQTPGQGLQFLFEYFSETQRNKGNFPGRFSGRQFSNSRSEMNVSTLELGDSALYLCASSLGGGEHTEAFFGQGTRLTVV.

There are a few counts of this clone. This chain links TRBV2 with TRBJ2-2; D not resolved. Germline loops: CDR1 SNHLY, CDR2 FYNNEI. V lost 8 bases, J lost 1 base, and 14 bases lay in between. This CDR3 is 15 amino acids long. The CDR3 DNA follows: TGTGCCAGCGAGGCAAACCGTCAGAACACCGGGGAGCTGTTTTTT. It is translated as CASEANRQNTGELFF.